This T cell receptor (beta chain) appears in the sequencing data of a study of blood T cell repertoires in COVID-19 (TCRdb year 2020). Regarding the study in general: Samples from collaborators originated in the United States, Italy and Spain and spanned both the acute and convalescent phases of COVID-19. The material from the prospective study consisted of cDNA or gDNA derived from T cells, B-cell-depleted T cells, or PBMCs. The dataset comprised deeply sampled blood TCRbeta repertoires from subjects exposed to, actively infected with, or recovered from COVID-19. The repertoires were released in a freely available public database intended as a resource for research on the immune response to SARS-CoV-2. Samples were obtained from the ongoing ImmuneRACE study (first 160 participants) and from about 1,300 subjects provided by 6 global collaborators. The sample metadata nearly always contained a de-identified subject ID, COVID-19 status, age in years and sex. Where available, HLA class I and class II types were obtained from metadata supplied by the sample provider rather than from assay-based typing.

Points the paper makes about the study in general: Clinical and demographic metadata were provided uncurated, with the amount varying by source and participant.

For this clone: Its antigen has not been determined. Base qualities are not provided; no much larger clone lies one nucleotide away.

Participants in the prospective study were enrolled through a virtual design, were aged about 18 to 90 years, and lived in roughly 24 United States geographic areas. In the prospective study, participants were assigned to cohorts based on the clinical history participants reported in a screening survey and a study questionnaire. ImmuneRACE Cohort 3 recovered participants were defined by two consecutive negative NP/OP PCR tests, healthcare professional clearance, or symptom resolution. Each participant in the prospective study had whole blood, serum and a nasopharyngeal or oropharyngeal swab collected by mobile phlebotomists. Over a 2-month period, participants in the prospective study had the option of providing additional blood draws and questionnaires. Blood samples from the prospective study were shipped frozen or at room temperature prior to DNA extraction. The immunoSEQ Assay, a bias-controlled multiplex PCR, was used to amplify TCRbeta CDR3 regions from genomic DNA. Processing in the source paper ran as follows. The number of nucleated cells in each sample was estimated from the amplification of reference gene primers within the assay. To quantify the absolute abundance of each unique TCRbeta CDR3 rearrangement, sequence reads were collapsed and filtered. Productive Simpson clonality was computed per sample as the square root of Simpson's diversity index over productive rearrangements. TCRdb provides this immuneACCESS table in a form limited to in-frame rearrangements. Some clones are lacking; in checked studies, under half of them reflect an unresolved V gene, and why the rest are absent is not known. The V and J calls and clone size were taken over from that table, and D and trimming were inferred from the DNA. The sample includes a few hundred thousand clones, with 80% to 90% observed a single time. The leading ten clones occupy roughly 1.1% of the sample.

Relative to germline, V is 4 bases shorter and J is 5 bases shorter, with 11 bases between their ends. Taken from the germline V gene, the CDR1 and CDR2 loops are MGHRA and YSYEKL. From cysteine to phenylalanine, the CDR3 is 13 amino acids long. CDR3 DNA only is kept here, 39 bases in frame from base 1. The receptor chain draws on TRBV4-1 and TRBJ2-5; TRBD2 is a weak D gene call, 5 bases matching. Specimen: PBMCs or T cells enriched from blood (not recorded which). The sequence was obtained from a man under 40 who had recovered from COVID-19. The CDR3 has the sequence CASSRNRGETQYF. The DNA reads as follows: TGCGCCAGCAGCCGCAACAGAGGGGAGACCCAGTACTTC.